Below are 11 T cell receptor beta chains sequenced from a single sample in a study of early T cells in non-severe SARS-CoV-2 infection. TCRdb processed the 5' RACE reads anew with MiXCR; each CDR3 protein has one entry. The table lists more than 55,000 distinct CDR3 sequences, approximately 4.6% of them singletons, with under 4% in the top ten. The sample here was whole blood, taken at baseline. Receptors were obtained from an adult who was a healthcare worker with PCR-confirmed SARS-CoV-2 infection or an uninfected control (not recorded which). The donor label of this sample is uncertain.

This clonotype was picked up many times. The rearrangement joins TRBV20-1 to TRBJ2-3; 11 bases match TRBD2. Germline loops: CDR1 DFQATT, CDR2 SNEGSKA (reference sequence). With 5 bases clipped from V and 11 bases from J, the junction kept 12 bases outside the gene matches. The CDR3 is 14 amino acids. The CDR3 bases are TGCAGTGCTCAGACTAGCGGGGCACCTAGGGGGCAGTATTTT. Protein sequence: CSAQTSGAPRGQYF.

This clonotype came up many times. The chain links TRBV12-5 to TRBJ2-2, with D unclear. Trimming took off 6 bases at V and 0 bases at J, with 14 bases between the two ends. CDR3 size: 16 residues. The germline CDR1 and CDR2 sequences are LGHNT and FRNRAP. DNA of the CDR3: TGTGCTAGTGGACCCGCCCAGGCATCGAACACCGGGGAGCTGTTTTTT. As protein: CASGPAQASNTGELFF.

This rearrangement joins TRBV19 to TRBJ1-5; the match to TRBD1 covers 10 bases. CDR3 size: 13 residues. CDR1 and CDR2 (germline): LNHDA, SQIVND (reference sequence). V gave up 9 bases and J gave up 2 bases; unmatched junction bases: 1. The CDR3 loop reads CASGQGGNQPQHF. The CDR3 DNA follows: TGTGCCAGCGGACAGGGGGGCAATCAGCCCCAGCATTTT. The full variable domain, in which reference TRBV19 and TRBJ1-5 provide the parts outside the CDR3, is DGGITQSPKYLFRKEGQNVTLSCEQNLNHDAMYWYRQDPGQGLRLIYYSQIVNDFQKGDIAEGYSVSREKKESFPLTVTSAQKNPTAFYLCASGQGGNQPQHFGDGTRLSIL.

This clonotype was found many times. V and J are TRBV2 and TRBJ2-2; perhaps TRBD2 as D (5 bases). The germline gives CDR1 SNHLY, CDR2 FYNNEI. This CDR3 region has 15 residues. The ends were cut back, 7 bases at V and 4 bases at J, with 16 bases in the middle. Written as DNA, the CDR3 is TGTGCCAGCACACGAGGTATAAGCGGCACCGGGGAGCTGTTTTTT. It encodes CASTRGISGTGELFF. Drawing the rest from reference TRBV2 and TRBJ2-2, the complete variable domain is EPEVTQTPSHQVTQMGQEVILRCVPISNHLYFYWYRQILGQKVEFLVSFYNNEISEKSEIFDDQFSVERPDGSNFTLKIRSTKLEDSAMYFCASTRGISGTGELFFGEGSRLTVL.

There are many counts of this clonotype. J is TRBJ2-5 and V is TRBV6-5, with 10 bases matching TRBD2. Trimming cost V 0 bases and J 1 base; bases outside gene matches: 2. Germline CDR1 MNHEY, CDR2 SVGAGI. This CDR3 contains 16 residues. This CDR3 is CASSYSIAGGQETQYF. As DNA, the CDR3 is TGTGCCAGCAGTTACTCAATAGCGGGGGGCCAAGAGACCCAGTACTTC.

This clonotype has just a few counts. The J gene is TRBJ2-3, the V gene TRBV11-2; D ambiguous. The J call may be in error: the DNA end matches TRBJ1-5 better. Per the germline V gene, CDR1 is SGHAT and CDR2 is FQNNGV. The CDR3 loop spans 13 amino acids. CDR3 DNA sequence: TGTGCCAGCAGCTTCGGGATCACAGATACGCAGCATTTT. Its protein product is CASSFGITDTQHF.

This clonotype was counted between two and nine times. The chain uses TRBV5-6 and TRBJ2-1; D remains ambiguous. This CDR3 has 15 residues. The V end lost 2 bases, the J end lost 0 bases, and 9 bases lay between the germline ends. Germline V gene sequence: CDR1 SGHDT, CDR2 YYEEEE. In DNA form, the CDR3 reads TGTGCCAGCAGCTTTTCATCCTACTCCTACAATGAGCAGTTCTTC. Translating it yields CASSFSSYSYNEQFF.

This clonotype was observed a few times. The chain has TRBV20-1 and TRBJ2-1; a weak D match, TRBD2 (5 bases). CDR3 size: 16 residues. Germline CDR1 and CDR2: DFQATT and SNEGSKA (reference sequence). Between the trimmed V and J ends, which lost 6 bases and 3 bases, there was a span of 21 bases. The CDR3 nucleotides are TGCAGTGCCCGCCCCGTCGACTACCTCTACTACAATGAGCAGTTCTTC. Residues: CSARPVDYLYYNEQFF.

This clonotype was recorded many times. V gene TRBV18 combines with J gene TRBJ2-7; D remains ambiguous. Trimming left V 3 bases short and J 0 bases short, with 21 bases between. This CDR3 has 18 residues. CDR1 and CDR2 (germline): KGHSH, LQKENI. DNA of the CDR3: TGTGCCAGCTCACCTCCCACCTACGACGGACGCTACTCCTACGAGCAGTACTTC. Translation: CASSPPTYDGRYSYEQYF.

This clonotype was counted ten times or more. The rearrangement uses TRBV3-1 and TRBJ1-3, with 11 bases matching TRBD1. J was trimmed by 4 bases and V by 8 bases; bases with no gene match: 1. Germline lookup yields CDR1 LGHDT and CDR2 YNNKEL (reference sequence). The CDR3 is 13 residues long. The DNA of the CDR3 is TGTGCCAGCGGACAGGGGGCGGGAAACACCATATATTTT. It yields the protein CASGQGAGNTIYF.

CDR3 protein: CASSQQAQGLQQYF. CDR3 nucleotide sequence: TGTGCCAGTAGCCAACAGGCACAAGGACTTCAGCAGTACTTC. The chain uses TRBV19 and TRBJ2-7; D may be TRBD1 or TRBD2 (5 bases each). CDR1 and CDR2 (germline): LNHDA, SQIVND (reference sequence). V was trimmed by 6 bases and J by 8 bases, leaving 20 bases between them. CDR3 length: 14 residues.